Detailed here is one TCR beta chain. Trimming pared 1 base from V and 4 bases from J, leaving 8 bases between. Germline loops: CDR1 SGHDT, CDR2 YYEEEE. The CDR3 has 13 amino acids. The data are from a study of blood T cell repertoires in COVID-19. Study summary: T cells, B-cell-depleted T cells, or PBMCs provided the cDNA or gDNA that served as material.

Clones were sequenced by immunoSEQ multiplex PCR, and TCRdb holds only the in-frame ones, with some missing. The sample includes a few hundred thousand clones, over 75% of them seen just once. The chain joins TRBV5-6 to TRBJ1-2, with D possibly TRBD1 on 5 matching bases. Sequenced sample: peripheral blood. This receptor was obtained from a woman in her forties or fifties with active or convalescent COVID-19. The chain's CDR3 is CASSLRGTYGYTF. The CDR3 DNA reads TGTGCCAGCAGCTTGCGGGGGACCTATGGCTACACCTTC.